The 32 T cell receptor beta chains reported below all come from one sample, sequenced in a study of blood T cell repertoires in COVID-19. Generated by immunoSEQ multiplex PCR, the TCRdb table keeps only in-frame clones and is missing some. The sample holds some 200,000 clones; about four fifths are singletons and the top ten take approximately 10%. Sequencing was carried out using PBMCs or T cells enriched from blood (not recorded which). These receptors all come from a man in his forties who had recovered from COVID-19.

This clone was recorded a few times. The chain recombines TRBV6-2 or TRBV6-3 with TRBJ2-1; 7 positions agree with TRBD1. Per the germline V gene, CDR1 is MNHEY and CDR2 is SVGEGT. V lost 5 bases, J lost 3 bases, and 7 bases stayed unmatched. The CDR3 consists of 15 residues. This CDR3 is CASSPNRGYYNEQFF. Written as DNA, the CDR3 is TGTGCCAGCAGTCCGAACAGGGGCTACTACAATGAGCAGTTCTTC.

The J gene is TRBJ1-4, the V gene TRBV10-3; D is unresolved. This CDR3 is 12 amino acids long. Trimming took off 10 bases at V and 5 bases at J, with 11 bases between the two ends. The germline V gene has CDR1 ENHRY and CDR2 SYGVKD. CDR3 in amino acids: CATSVENEKLFF. CDR3 in DNA: TGTGCCACCTCCGTAGAGAATGAAAAACTGTTTTTT.

This chain joins TRBV2 and TRBJ1-2; no firm D call. With 6 bases removed from V and 6 bases from J, the gap between germline ends came to 5 bases. This CDR3 is built from 10 residues. The germline gives CDR1 SNHLY, CDR2 FYNNEI. The CDR3 DNA sequence: TGTGCCAGCAGAGCTAATGGCTACACCTTC. Residues: CASRANGYTF.

This clone has only a few counts. The chain employs TRBV9 and TRBJ1-6; D not resolved. V shed 0 bases and J shed 6 bases, with 10 bases lying between them. Germline loops: CDR1 SGDLS, CDR2 YYNGEE. The CDR3 sequence is 15 residues long. CDR3 residues: CASSVGTGSNSPLHF. CDR3 in DNA: TGTGCCAGCAGCGTAGGAACGGGTAGTAATTCACCCCTCCACTTT.

This clone was seen only once. The chain is built from TRBV7-2 and TRBJ1-6; 11 bases match TRBD1. V shed 4 bases, J shed 9 bases, and the junction held 5 bases outside the gene matches. There are 15 residues in the CDR3. Germline V gives CDR1 SGHTA, CDR2 FQGNSA. The CDR3 loop reads CASSSVGTGGSPLHF. CDR3 DNA: TGTGCCAGCAGCTCAGTCGGGACAGGGGGTTCACCCCTCCACTTT.

J is TRBJ2-7 and V is TRBV5-6; possibly TRBD1 for D (6 bases). The CDR3 spans 13 residues. V was pared by 2 bases and J by 1 base, with 7 bases between. CDR1 is SGHDT and CDR2 is YYEEEE in the germline V gene. CDR3 in amino acids: CASSLQGSYEQYF. The CDR3 region has the DNA TGTGCCAGCAGCTTACAGGGTTCCTACGAGCAGTACTTC. The full variable domain, with the rest looked up from reference TRBV5-6 and TRBJ2-7, is DAGVTQSPTHLIKTRGQQVTLRCSPKSGHDTVSWYQQALGQGPQFIFQYYEEEERQRGNFPDRFSGHQFPNYSSELNVNALLLGDSALYLCASSLQGSYEQYFGPGTRLTVT.

This clone was seen only once. The chain combines TRBV15 with TRBJ1-5, with D possibly TRBD1 on 5 matching bases. Germline CDR1 is LNHNV and CDR2 is YYDKDF (reference sequence). V dropped 3 bases and J dropped 3 bases, with 24 bases sitting between them. This CDR3 has 19 residues. The CDR3 reads CATSSGPETGTGVNQPQHF. In DNA, the CDR3 is TGTGCCACCAGCAGCGGTCCCGAAACCGGGACTGGGGTCAATCAGCCCCAGCATTTT. Using reference TRBV15 and TRBJ1-5 for the parts outside the CDR3, the full variable domain is DAMVIQNPRYQVTQFGKPVTLSCSQTLNHNVMYWYQQKSSQAPKLLFHYYDKDFNNEADTPDNFQSRRPNTSFCFLDIRSPGLGDTAMYLCATSSGPETGTGVNQPQHFGDGTRLSIL.

This clone is categorized as medium-sized. This chain joins TRBV30 and TRBJ2-6; D unresolved. The V and J ends lost 1 base and 0 bases respectively, with 4 bases between them. The CDR3 length is 14 residues. Germline-derived CDR1 and CDR2 are GTSNPN and SVGIG (reference sequence). CDR3 amino acids: CAWSDNSGANVLTF. The CDR3, as DNA: TGTGCCTGGAGTGACAACTCTGGGGCCAACGTCCTGACTTTC.

The chain is built from TRBV15 and TRBJ2-3; 7 bases align to TRBD1. Losses at the gene ends were 6 bases for V and 4 bases for J; bases not matched to a gene: 10. The CDR3 has 15 residues. CDR1 and CDR2 from the germline V gene are LNHNV and YYDKDF (reference sequence). The CDR3 loop is CATSFVRQGSDTQYF. The CDR3 DNA reads TGTGCCACCAGTTTCGTTCGACAGGGATCAGATACGCAGTATTTT.

The V gene is TRBV28, the J gene TRBJ1-1, with a tentative D call TRBD1 (5 bases). CDR1 and CDR2 (germline): MDHEN, SYDVKM. Trimming left V 5 bases short and J 3 bases short, with 13 bases between. CDR3 length: 14 amino acids. CDR3 sequence (DNA): TGTGCCAGCAGTCCCGACCCCAGGGACACTGAAGCTTTCTTT. This codes for CASSPDPRDTEAFF.

The chain joins TRBV30 to TRBJ1-5; D is undetermined. The CDR3 extends over 14 amino acids. The V end was cut by 3 bases, the J end by 0 bases, with 9 bases between. The germline gives CDR1 GTSNPN, CDR2 SVGIG (reference sequence). The CDR3 DNA follows: TGTGCCTGGAGCAGGCTCGATAGCAATCAGCCCCAGCATTTT. Residues: CAWSRLDSNQPQHF.

The chain joins TRBV28 to TRBJ2-7, with TRBD1 identical over 8 bases. The V gene end was trimmed by 4 bases and the J gene end by 1 base; junction bases not matched to a gene: 24. The CDR3 runs 21 residues. Germline values: CDR1 MDHEN, CDR2 SYDVKM. The CDR3 nucleotides are TGTGCCAGCAGTTCTCCCCCGTCAGGGGGCGCCATTATTAGGAGGTCCTACGAGCAGTACTTC. Encoded protein: CASSSPPSGGAIIRRSYEQYF.

This clone came up a few times. The chain links TRBV12-3 or TRBV12-4 to TRBJ1-5; a possible D gene is TRBD1 (6 bases). This CDR3 has 13 amino acids. V was shortened by 7 bases and J by 4 bases, with 11 bases between the two germline ends. In nucleotides, the CDR3 is TGTGCCAGCACCTCGCAGGGGAATCAGCCCCAGCATTTT. This gives the protein CASTSQGNQPQHF.

In its sample, this clone was seen a few times. The chain carries TRBV4-3 and TRBJ2-7; no definite D call. Germline CDR1 reads LGHNA; CDR2 reads YSLEER. This CDR3 region has 13 residues. The V gene lost 1 base and the J gene lost 1 base, with 5 bases spanning the gap. CDR3 in DNA: TGCGCCAGCAGCCAAGGAGATTCCTACGAGCAGTACTTC. Translated: CASSQGDSYEQYF.

The chain links TRBV2 to TRBJ2-1; 8 bases line up with TRBD2. The CDR3 sequence is 13 residues long. Germline-derived CDR1 and CDR2 are SNHLY and FYNNEI. V lost 10 bases and J lost 9; bases outside the gene matches: 11. Here the CDR3 DNA reads TGTGCCACTCAACGGGAGGGCCCGGGTGAGCAGTTCTTC. This gives the protein CATQREGPGEQFF. The variable domain in full, with the rest retrieved from reference TRBV2 and TRBJ2-1, is EPEVTQTPSHQVTQMGQEVILRCVPISNHLYFYWYRQILGQKVEFLVSFYNNEISEKSEIFDDQFSVERPDGSNFTLKIRSTKLEDSAMYFCATQREGPGEQFFGPGTRLTVL.

This chain joins TRBV6-6 and TRBJ1-6, with 8 bases aligning to TRBD1. The CDR3 loop spans 16 amino acids. V lost 4 bases to trimming and J lost 5 bases; unmatched junction nucleotides: 7. CDR1 MNHNY and CDR2 SVGAGI come from the germline V gene (reference sequence). CDR3: CASSWTGRPNNSPLHF. The CDR3 coding sequence is TGTGCCAGCAGTTGGACAGGGCGGCCAAATAATTCACCCCTCCACTTT.

This chain uses TRBV4-2 with TRBJ1-1, with TRBD1 matching 7 bases. CDR1 is LGHNA, CDR2 YNFKEQ, per germline. CDR3 length: 14 residues. Losses at the gene ends were 2 bases for V and 1 base for J; bases not matched to a gene: 1. As DNA, the CDR3 is TGTGCCAGCAGCCAAAACAGGGGGAACACTGAAGCTTTCTTT. Its protein product is CASSQNRGNTEAFF.

The V and J genes are TRBV5-6 and TRBJ2-5; 8 bases line up with TRBD1. J lost 0 bases, V lost 2 bases, and 3 bases had no gene match. Germline V gives CDR1 SGHDT, CDR2 YYEEEE. The CDR3 extends over 15 amino acids. CDR3 nucleotides: TGTGCCAGCAGCTTAGGCAGGGGGCACCAAGAGACCCAGTACTTC. Translation gives CASSLGRGHQETQYF.

The chain carries TRBV27 and TRBJ2-1, with D tentatively TRBD2 (5 bases). This CDR3 has 14 amino acids. The germline V gene encodes CDR1 MNHEY and CDR2 SMNVEV (reference sequence). V was pared by 1 base and J by 4 bases, with 8 bases between. The CDR3 region is CASSLYGIYNEQFF. The CDR3 region has the DNA TGTGCCAGCAGTTTATACGGGATTTACAATGAGCAGTTCTTC.

This clone was counted once. J is TRBJ2-2 and V is TRBV7-3; 10 nucleotides agree with TRBD2. Germline V CDR1 and CDR2: SGHTA, FQGTGA. CDR3 length: 16 amino acids. The J segment lost 2 bases and the V segment lost 4 bases, leaving 4 bases of the junction unmatched. The CDR3 bases are TGTGCCAGCAGCTCCTGGACTAGCGGAAACACCGGGGAGCTGTTTTTT. Its protein is CASSSWTSGNTGELFF.

This clone was recorded once. The rearrangement links TRBV7-9 to TRBJ2-5, with a possible D match to TRBD1 (6 bases). This CDR3 is 12 amino acids long. Trimming removed 10 bases from V and 2 bases from J, with 11 bases in between. Germline lookup yields CDR1 SEHNR and CDR2 FQNEAQ (reference sequence). The CDR3 region is CATGQIQETQYF. CDR3 nucleotide sequence: TGTGCCACAGGACAGATACAAGAGACCCAGTACTTC.

This clone was seen once. The chain links TRBV29-1 to TRBJ2-1, with D possibly being TRBD1 (6 bases). This CDR3 is 12 amino acids long. Between the trimmed V and J ends, which lost 6 bases and 10 bases, there was a span of 16 bases. The germline gives CDR1 SQVTM, CDR2 ANQGSEA. CDR3 region: CSVQGLGYEQFF. The CDR3 DNA follows: TGCAGCGTCCAGGGGTTAGGATACGAGCAGTTCTTC.

The rearrangement uses TRBV9 and TRBJ2-3; the D gene is possibly TRBD2 (5 bases). CDR3 size: 13 residues. Germline CDR1 SGDLS, CDR2 YYNGEE. Trimming removed 3 bases at V and 3 bases at J, with 8 bases between. The CDR3 nucleotides are TGTGCCAGCAGCGCCGGACTTACAGATACGCAGTATTTT. The encoded protein is CASSAGLTDTQYF.

J is TRBJ2-6 and V is TRBV18, with 7 nucleotides matching TRBD1. This CDR3 spans 17 amino acids. CDR1 and CDR2 from the germline V gene are KGHSH and LQKENI. With V trimmed by 3 bases and J by 0 bases, 5 bases remained unmatched. The CDR3 sequence is CASSPQGVSSGANVLTF. The CDR3, as DNA: TGTGCCAGCTCACCCCAGGGGGTGAGCTCTGGGGCCAACGTCCTGACTTTC.

The gene calls are TRBV7-6 and TRBJ1-4; tentatively, D is TRBD1 (5 bases). In germline, CDR1 is SGHVS, CDR2 FNYEAQ. V lost 1 base, J lost 8 bases, and 17 bases lay in between. The CDR3 consists of 16 residues. The DNA of the CDR3 is TGTGCCAGCAGCTTAGAGGGGACTGGATGGGGAGAAAAACTGTTTTTT. It codes for CASSLEGTGWGEKLFF.

The sample holds one count of this clone. The chain joins TRBV18 to TRBJ1-2; unclear D gene. The CDR3 totals 15 residues. Trimming took 3 bases from V and 8 from J, leaving 19 bases between them. The V gene's germline CDR1 is KGHSH and CDR2 LQKENI. DNA for the CDR3: TGTGCCAGCTCACCGAACGATCCCGGCAGGCTCGGCTACACCTTC. It yields the protein CASSPNDPGRLGYTF.

The CDR3: CASSSGTGGSANYGYTF. The CDR3 DNA reads TGTGCCAGCAGTTCGGGGACAGGGGGCTCGGCTAACTATGGCTACACCTTC. The rearrangement uses TRBV28 and TRBJ1-2, with TRBD1 matching 12 bases. V was clipped by 4 bases and J by 0 bases; unmatched bases: 6. The CDR3 is made up of 17 amino acids. From germline, CDR1 is MDHEN and CDR2 SYDVKM.

V usage is TRBV7-9 and J usage is TRBJ2-1; 14 nucleotides line up with TRBD2. The ends lost 5 bases at V and 15 bases at J; junction bases unmatched: 15. CDR1 is SEHNR, CDR2 FQNEAQ, per germline (reference sequence). This CDR3 has 16 amino acids. In DNA, the CDR3 is TGTGCCAGCAGCATCTCATCCGGGACTAGCGGGAGAGGCCCGTTCTTC. Amino acids: CASSISSGTSGRGPFF.

The chain links TRBV4-3 to TRBJ1-4; TRBD1 might be the D (5 bases). Trimming took off 3 bases at V and 0 bases at J, with 11 bases between the two ends. CDR3 size: 16 residues. The V gene's germline CDR1 is LGHNA and CDR2 YSLEER. This chain's CDR3 is CASSQTPQATNEKLFF. CDR3 nucleotides: TGCGCCAGCAGCCAGACCCCACAGGCAACTAATGAAAAACTGTTTTTT.

The V gene is TRBV13, the J gene TRBJ2-3; TRBD2 matches 9 bases. This CDR3 comprises 16 residues. Looked up from germline, CDR1 is PRHDT and CDR2 is FYEKMQ (reference sequence). The V segment lost 5 bases and the J segment 0 bases; nucleotides outside the gene matches: 6. Written as DNA, the CDR3 is TGTGCCAGCAGCCTCGGGACTAGCAGGAGCACAGATACGCAGTATTTT. Residues: CASSLGTSRSTDTQYF.

The gene calls are TRBV10-2 and TRBJ2-3; tentative D call: TRBD1 (6 bases). V lost 6 bases, J lost 13 bases, and 20 bases lay in between. CDR3 length equals 13 residues. Germline V CDR1 and CDR2: WSHSY, SAAADI. DNA for the CDR3: TGCGCCAGCAGGAACCGGGACACTACCTCGGAGTATTTT. Its translation is CASRNRDTTSEYF.

To note about this clone: The DNA is left out, because the CDR3 cannot be placed on it with certainty; the CDR3 is given as TCRdb lists it. V is TRBV28 and J is TRBJ2-7; TRBD1 reflects the table's D call only, with no check against the DNA. CDR1 is MDHEN and CDR2 is SYDVKM in the germline V gene. The CDR3 extends over 12 residues, inclusive of both ends. CDR3 sequence: CASSFGTGIWDF.